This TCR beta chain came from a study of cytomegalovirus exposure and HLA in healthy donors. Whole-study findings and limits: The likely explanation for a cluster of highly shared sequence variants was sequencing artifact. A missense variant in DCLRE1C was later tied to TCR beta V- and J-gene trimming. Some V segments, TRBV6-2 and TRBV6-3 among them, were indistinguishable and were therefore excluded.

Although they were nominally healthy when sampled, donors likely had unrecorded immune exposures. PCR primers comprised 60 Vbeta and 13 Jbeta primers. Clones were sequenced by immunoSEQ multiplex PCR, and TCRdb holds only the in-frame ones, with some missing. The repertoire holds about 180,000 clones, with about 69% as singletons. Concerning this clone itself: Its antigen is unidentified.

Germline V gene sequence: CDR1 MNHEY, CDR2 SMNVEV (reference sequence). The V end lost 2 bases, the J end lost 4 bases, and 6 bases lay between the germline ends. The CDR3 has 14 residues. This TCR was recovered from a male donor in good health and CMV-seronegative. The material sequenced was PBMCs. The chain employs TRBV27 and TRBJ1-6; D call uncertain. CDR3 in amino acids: CASSLEEYNSPLHF. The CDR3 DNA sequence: TGTGCCAGCAGTTTAGAGGAGTATAATTCACCCCTCCACTTT.